The entry below gives a single TCR beta chain sequence along with its context. Its antigen is as yet unknown. The source of about 2 micrograms of genomic DNA for TCR beta libraries was cryopreserved PBMCs. The data were obtained in a study of cytotoxic CD8 clonotypes in ibrutinib-treated CLL. Across the whole study: Sequenced samples delivered averages of roughly 250,000 productive templates and tens of thousands of productive rearrangements.

TCRdb's copy holds only in-frame clones and misses some; the assay was immunoSEQ multiplex PCR. The table lists over 100,000 clones, roughly 88% of them singletons. The germline gives CDR1 SGDLS, CDR2 YYNGEE. With 4 bases removed from V and 7 bases from J, the gap between germline ends came to 11 bases. The CDR3 extends over 12 amino acids. Study-wide results and limits: Whereas clonality rose at ibrutinib response, it declined toward baseline at progression.

The clonotype was recovered from a human donor with chronic lymphocytic leukemia. This chain links TRBV9 with TRBJ1-2; no clear D gene. The starting material was PBMCs, obtained after 24 months of ibrutinib treatment. The CDR3 is CASSPLHPGYTF. In DNA form, the CDR3 reads TGTGCCAGCAGCCCTCTTCATCCTGGCTACACCTTC. Filled out from reference TRBV9 and TRBJ1-2, the complete variable domain reads DSGVTQTPKHLITATGQRVTLRCSPRSGDLSVYWYQQSLDQGLQFLIQYYNGEERAKGNILERFSAQQFPDLHSELNLSSLELGDSALYFCASSPLHPGYTFGSGTRLTVV.